This TCR beta chain was observed in a study of blood T cell repertoires in COVID-19. Germline CDR1 and CDR2: DFQATT and SNEGSKA (reference sequence). Trimming left V 3 bases short and J 0 bases short, with 9 bases between. There are 14 residues in the CDR3. In this sample, this clone turned up once. Clones were sequenced by immunoSEQ multiplex PCR, and TCRdb holds only the in-frame ones, with some missing. This sample has fewer than 110,000 clones, with approximately 81% found just once. The J gene is TRBJ1-5, the V gene TRBV20-1; D remains ambiguous. The receptor was derived from a human donor in a cohort sampled during active COVID-19. The sample taken for sequencing was peripheral blood. For the CDR3, the DNA is TGCAGTGCTAGTGAGACATATAGCAATCAGCCCCAGCATTTT. Protein sequence: CSASETYSNQPQHF.